The rows below give T cell receptor beta chains drawn from one sample of a study of blood T cell repertoires in COVID-19. Profiling relied on immunoSEQ multiplex PCR, and the TCRdb table lists in-frame clones only, not all of them. The data hold 350,000 to 500,000 clones, with around nine tenths observed a single time. Specimen: PBMCs or T cells enriched from blood (not recorded which). Receptors originate from a woman aged 18-29 years who had been exposed to COVID-19. CDR3s include the opening cysteine and the closing phenylalanine or tryptophan. The D gene is left open where the match is weak. Clone sizes are given selectively: once, few, many, or a class where the clone is expanded.

.	13	TRBJ2-1	TRBV11-1	.	TGTGCCAGCAGCTTGGCACTAGCTAGAGAGCAGTTCTTC	CASSLALAREQFF
.	16	TRBJ2-3	TRBV6-4	TRBD2	TGTGCCAGCCTGGTGACTAGCGGGAGGCCCACGGGTACGCAGTATTTT	CASLVTSGRPTGTQYF
.	14	TRBJ2-2	TRBV2	.	TGTGCCAGCAGTGAAGTATGGAACACCGGGGAGCTGTTTTTT	CASSEVWNTGELFF
few	13	TRBJ2-7	TRBV10-3	TRBD1	TGTGCCATCAGAGCCGGGACAGGGGCCGAGCAGTACTTC	CAIRAGTGAEQYF
few	13	TRBJ1-1	TRBV18	.	TGTGCCAGCTCACCTTTGGAGTACACTGAAGCTTTCTTT	CASSPLEYTEAFF
.	14	TRBJ1-1	TRBV28	TRBD1	TGTGCCAGCACCCCTCAACAGGGGGGTTCTGAAGCTTTCTTT	CASTPQQGGSEAFF
.	15	TRBJ2-1	TRBV15	TRBD2	TGTGCCACCAGCAGAGATAGCGGGAGTCGGAATGAGCAGTTCTTC	CATSRDSGSRNEQFF
.	19	TRBJ2-1	TRBV11-2	TRBD2	TGTGCCAGCAGCCCACCCCCTTGGTCCAGCGGGAGTAATGGGAATGAGCAGTTCTTC	CASSPPPWSSGSNGNEQFF
.	15	TRBJ1-4	TRBV10-3	TRBD1	TGTGCCATCAGTGAGGGGACAGGGGGCGATGAAAAACTGTTTTTT	CAISEGTGGDEKLFF
.	15	TRBJ2-1	TRBV27	.	TGTGCCAGCAGCCTTTCCACTACCATTTACAATGAGCAGTTCTTC	CASSLSTTIYNEQFF
.	17	TRBJ2-7	TRBV5-1	TRBD2	TGCGCCAGCACTCATGGTTCTGGAATAGCGGGAGCCTACGAGCAGTACTTC	CASTHGSGIAGAYEQYF
.	13	TRBJ2-3	TRBV7-2	.	TGTGCCAGCAGCTTACCTCCGGGAGATACGCAGTATTTT	CASSLPPGDTQYF
.	15	TRBJ2-3	TRBV5-1	TRBD2	TGCGCCAGCAGCTTGGGACTAGCGGGAGAGGATACGCAGTATTTT	CASSLGLAGEDTQYF
.	16	TRBJ1-2	TRBV28	.	TGTGCCAGCAGTTTATCGGGGAGGGAGCGGAACTATGGCTACACCTTC	CASSLSGRERNYGYTF
.	18	TRBJ1-4	TRBV28	TRBD1	TGTGCCAGCAGTTTACCGGGACAGGACTTTGCAACTAATGAAAAACTGTTTTTT	CASSLPGQDFATNEKLFF
.	14	TRBJ1-1	TRBV7-3	.	TGTGCCAGCAGCTCCGCCGGGAGGGGGACTGAAGCTTTCTTT	CASSSAGRGTEAFF
few	13	TRBJ1-1	TRBV2	TRBD1	TGTGCCAGCATCCCAGGGGGGACAGCGGAAGCTTTCTTT	CASIPGGTAEAFF
.	14	TRBJ2-5	TRBV28	.	TGTGCCAGCAGTCATCGACAGCACCAAGAGACCCAGTACTTC	CASSHRQHQETQYF
.	16	TRBJ2-7	TRBV7-2	TRBD1	TGTGCCAGCAGCTTAGCGCGGGACAGGGGGTCCTACGAGCAGTACTTC	CASSLARDRGSYEQYF
.	15	TRBJ2-1	TRBV6-5	.	TGTGCCAGCAGTATACAGGGTGGGCCCTACAATGAGCAGTTCTTC	CASSIQGGPYNEQFF
.	17	TRBJ2-2	TRBV30	TRBD1	TGTGCCTGGAGTAAATCCGGGACAGGGACGACCACCGGGGAGCTGTTTTTT	CAWSKSGTGTTTGELFF
.	14	TRBJ1-1	TRBV6-5	.	TGTGCCAGCAGTTACGGGGCAATTTACACTGAAGCTTTCTTT	CASSYGAIYTEAFF
.	13	TRBJ1-5	TRBV19	.	TGTGCCAGTAGTATAGGACAGAGTCAGCCCCAGCATTTT	CASSIGQSQPQHF
.	17	TRBJ2-3	TRBV9	TRBD2	TGTGCCAGCAGCGTAGGGATCAAGAGCGGGGGCACAGATACGCAGTATTTT	CASSVGIKSGGTDTQYF
.	14	TRBJ2-3	TRBV11-1	TRBD1	TGTGCCAGCAGCCGGGGACAGGTCACAGATACGCAGTATTTT	CASSRGQVTDTQYF
.	18	TRBJ2-1	TRBV27	TRBD2	TGTGCCAGCAGCATGAACTCCGGGACTAGCGGACCTACATTGAAGCAGTTCTTC	CASSMNSGTSGPTLKQFF
once	11	TRBJ1-2	TRBV19	.	TGTGCCAGTAGAGACATCAGTGGCTACACCTTC	CASRDISGYTF
.	13	TRBJ1-1	TRBV7-9	.	TGTGCCAGCAGCTTAGCGCTTCAGGCAGAAGCTTTCTTT	CASSLALQAEAFF
.	16	TRBJ1-5	TRBV27	TRBD1	TGTGCCAGCAGCTCCCTTGGACAGGGAGGCAATCAGCCCCAGCATTTT	CASSSLGQGGNQPQHF
few	12	TRBJ1-5	TRBV28	TRBD1	TGTGCCCTCGGACAGGGCAATCAGCCCCAGCATTTT	CALGQGNQPQHF
.	13	TRBJ1-1	TRBV10-2	TRBD1	TGCGCCAGCACGGGACAGGGGGGAGCTGAAGCTTTCTTT	CASTGQGGAEAFF
.	14	TRBJ2-3	TRBV7-2	TRBD2	TGTGCCAGCAGCGCCTCGGGGGGGACAGATACGCAGTATTTT	CASSASGGTDTQYF
.	14	TRBJ1-5	TRBV28	.	TGTGCCAGCAGTCCCGGGACTCAGAATCAGCCCCAGCATTTT	CASSPGTQNQPQHF
.	15	TRBJ1-5	TRBV5-1	.	TGCGCCAGCAGCCCCTTCCCGGGTAGCAATCAGCCCCAGCATTTT	CASSPFPGSNQPQHF
.	14	TRBJ2-7	TRBV7-2	.	TGTGCCAGCAGCTTAGGGGCGTCCCCCTACGAGCAGTACTTC	CASSLGASPYEQYF
.	15	TRBJ2-2	TRBV4-1	.	TGCGCCAGCAGCCGCGAGACAGGGAACACCGGGGAGCTGTTTTTT	CASSRETGNTGELFF
.	13	TRBJ1-6	TRBV12-3/TRBV12-4	TRBD1	TGTGCCAGCAGCTATGGGACAGGTTCACCCCTCCACTTT	CASSYGTGSPLHF
.	16	TRBJ1-4	TRBV4-2	TRBD1	TGTGCCAGCAGCCAAGCAACAGGGGCAACTAATGAAAAACTGTTTTTT	CASSQATGATNEKLFF
.	13	TRBJ1-6	TRBV5-6	TRBD1	TGTGCCAGCAGCTGGGACAGTAATTCACCCCTCCACTTT	CASSWDSNSPLHF
.	15	TRBJ1-5	TRBV11-2	.	TGTGCCAGCAGCCCACAGGGAAATAGCAATCAGCCCCAGCATTTT	CASSPQGNSNQPQHF
.	14	TRBJ1-5	TRBV6-5	.	TGTGCCAGCACCCAGGGAGGGGGCAATCAGCCCCAGCATTTT	CASTQGGGNQPQHF
.	15	TRBJ2-2	TRBV5-1	TRBD1	TGCGCCAGTAGGACAGGGGGTGCGGATGCCGGGGAGCTGTTTTTT	CASRTGGADAGELFF
.	15	TRBJ1-4	TRBV5-8	TRBD1	TGTGCCAGCAGCTTGGGGACAGGGTCGAATGAAAAACTGTTTTTT	CASSLGTGSNEKLFF
.	16	TRBJ2-1	TRBV15	.	TGTGCCACCAGCAGAGTGTTCAATTCCTCCTACAATGAGCAGTTCTTC	CATSRVFNSSYNEQFF
.	17	TRBJ1-3	TRBV27	.	TGTGCCAGCAGTCCCACCCACACTACAGGGTACGGAAACACCATATATTTT	CASSPTHTTGYGNTIYF
.	16	TRBJ1-3	TRBV7-2	.	TGTGCCAGCAGCTTAGATTCCAGGCGGGGTGGAAACACCATATATTTT	CASSLDSRRGGNTIYF
.	13	TRBJ2-1	TRBV27	.	TGTGCCAGCAGTTTAACAGAATACAATGAGCAGTTCTTC	CASSLTEYNEQFF
.	13	TRBJ2-7	TRBV30	.	TGTGCCTGGACCCCTGCCCCTTTAGCCGAGCAGTACTTC	CAWTPAPLAEQYF